This TCR beta chain comes out of a study of cytomegalovirus exposure and HLA in healthy donors. Turning to the study itself: There were approximately 85 million unique TCRs (from HLA-typed donors) in an early data release. Study-wide results and caveats: Roughly uniform depth of sequencing across donors was assumed in presence/absence analyses. The investigators catalogued 160 or so TCR beta chains as cytomegalovirus-associated.

Notes on this clone: The target antigen is unknown.

PCR employed 60 Vbeta and 13 Jbeta primers. The protocol was immunoSEQ multiplex PCR, while the TCRdb copy is restricted to in-frame clones and leaves out a portion. Counted here are 100,000 to 150,000 clones, around 73% occurring once; the ten biggest clones make up 4.8%. The trim removed 8 bases at V and 6 bases at J, leaving 8 bases unmatched. The CDR3 runs 14 residues. CDR1 is SNHLY, CDR2 FYNNEI, per germline. Sequenced input: PBMCs. The receptor was derived from a man aged 55 to 70 in good health and CMV-seropositive. The chain is built from TRBV2 and TRBJ2-3; TRBD2 matches 10 bases. This CDR3 is CASRDASGGDTQYF. CDR3 DNA: TGTGCCAGCCGGGATGCTAGCGGGGGTGATACGCAGTATTTT.